The present T cell receptor beta chain was sequenced within a study of shared clonotypes between healthy human individuals. About the research overall: Aged 18 to 49, the donors were a couple of women and a few men.

As defined, naive CD8 cells were CD45RO-negative and positively selected for CCR7, with terminally differentiated effector memory CD45RA+ cells excluded. Study results and caveats: Against clonotypes common to all four donors, non-shared ones had lower generation probabilities. Large depth notwithstanding, sorted-subset sequencing proved incomplete by rarefaction.

As regards this clone: Antigen: not known.

The table came from immunoSEQ multiplex PCR; TCRdb's copy has only in-frame clones and leaves some out. The sample yields more than 2 million clones, roughly 95% seen once. The CDR3 has 14 amino acids. The ends were cut back, 0 bases at V and 4 bases at J, with 9 bases in the middle. CDR1 and CDR2 (germline): MRHNA, SNTAGT. The TCR sequence derives from a man aged 18 to 29 in good health. The chain couples TRBV6-4 to TRBJ1-1, with D possibly TRBD1 on 6 matching bases. The sample consisted of naive CD8+ T cells sorted from blood. The CDR3 reads CASSDSFRGTEAFF. CDR3 nucleotide sequence: TGTGCCAGCAGTGACTCGTTCAGGGGCACTGAAGCTTTCTTT.